The rows below give T cell receptor beta chains drawn from one sample of a study of blood T cell repertoires in COVID-19. Libraries were prepared by immunoSEQ multiplex PCR; TCRdb keeps only in-frame clonotypes and omits some of them. The sample holds over 150,000 clones, just under 90% seen once. The sample comprised peripheral blood. These receptors were obtained from a woman aged 18-29 years who had recovered from COVID-19. Both conserved end residues are part of each CDR3. Only some rows state a clone size, as once, few, many or a class for expanded clones.

>.|TRBV19
CASSLLFSSYNEQFF
>.|TRBV9
CASSVGDNQPQHF
>.|TRBV3-1/TRBV3-2
CASRPSGSNTGELFF
>.|TRBV24-1
CATSVIAGTGELFF
>.|TRBV5-4
CASSFSGGPYEQYF
>.|TRBV2
CASRNGQGSNYGYTF
>.|TRBV5-8
CASSLRVGRDTEAFF
>few|TRBV5-4
CASSFLGTGGTGANVLTF
>.|TRBV10-3
CAISGGTGELFF
>few|TRBV4-1
CASSQPNTEAFF
>.|TRBV4-1
CASSQVEGQEQFF
>.|TRBV5-1
CASSENNEKLFF
>.|TRBV9
CASSAGGSYNSPLHF
>few|TRBV6-2/TRBV6-3
CASSYSGQGAGYTF
>.|TRBV5-4
CASSLGLAPEVGELFF
>.|TRBV5-5
CASSPGGAQPQHF
>.|TRBV2
CASNGQGGNQPQHF
>.|TRBV16
CASSSGQGGSPLHF
>.|TRBV2
CARSLVQGSGANVLTF
>.|TRBV4-1
CASSVGQAYNSPLHF
>once|TRBV19
CASSIGTGLRDEKLFF
>.|TRBV9
CASSAPGDRGIYRETQYF
>.|TRBV4-1
CASSQDSRGANTGELFF
>.|TRBV18
CASSPGTSGIDGYNEQFF
>.|TRBV7-9
CASEYAPANYGYTF
>.|TRBV2
CASSPQGLGYTF
>.|TRBV2
CASSAAGTLGEKLFF
>.|TRBV7-2
CASSSRTSGSRNEQFF
>.|TRBV19
CASSKLSGYNEQFF
>.|TRBV18
CASSPVRGNMAKNIQYF
>.|TRBV4-1
CASSLPRGEQYF
>.|TRBV6-6
CASSYSDGGDYGYTF
>.|TRBV4-1
CASRRGVSSDTGELFF
>.|TRBV2
CASSPDRAGYTF
>.|TRBV6-2/TRBV6-3
CASSRRDRVPPYEQYF
>.|TRBV19
CASSITPGNTEAFF
>once|TRBV15
CATSREQENEKLFF
>once|TRBV10-2
CASSESHSNNEKLFF
>few|TRBV7-9
CASSLPPLRGRNQPQHF
>.|TRBV3-1/TRBV3-2
CASSQEWGLTETQYF
>many|TRBV5-5
CASRLTGGGLTGELFF
>few|TRBV4-1
CASSQPGQRQPQHF
>.|TRBV18
CASSGRDRGAYEQYF
>once|TRBV7-3
CASSSEAGAGNTIYF
>once|TRBV27
CASSLFDAGGYEQYF
>.|TRBV25-1
CASSDILARADTQYF
>.|TRBV7-9
CASSLAFGQGARYYGYTF
>.|TRBV6-1
CASSGPGQENTGELFF
>.|TRBV14
CASSQATAYEQYF
>.|TRBV7-2
CASSTTGTPTYEQYF
>.|TRBV5-1
CASSSLSGGFDIQYF
>.|TRBV6-5
CASSSIGANEKLFF
>.|TRBV7-2
CASTWAFKDYGYTF
>.|TRBV5-1
CASSLIQGTGSPLHF
>.|TRBV7-2
CASSLEGLGAGGYTF